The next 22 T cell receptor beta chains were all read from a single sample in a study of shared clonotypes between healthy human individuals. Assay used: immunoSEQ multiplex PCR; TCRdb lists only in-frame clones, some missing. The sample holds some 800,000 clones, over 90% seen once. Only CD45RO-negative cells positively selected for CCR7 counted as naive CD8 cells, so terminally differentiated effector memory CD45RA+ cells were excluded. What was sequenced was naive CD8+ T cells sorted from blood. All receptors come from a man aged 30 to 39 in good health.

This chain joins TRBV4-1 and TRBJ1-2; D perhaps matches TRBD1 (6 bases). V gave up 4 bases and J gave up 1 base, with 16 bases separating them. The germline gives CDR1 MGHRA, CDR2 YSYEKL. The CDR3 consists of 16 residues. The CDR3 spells CASSLVQGAYNYGYTF. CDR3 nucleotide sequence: TGCGCCAGCAGCCTAGTACAGGGCGCCTATAACTATGGCTACACCTTC.

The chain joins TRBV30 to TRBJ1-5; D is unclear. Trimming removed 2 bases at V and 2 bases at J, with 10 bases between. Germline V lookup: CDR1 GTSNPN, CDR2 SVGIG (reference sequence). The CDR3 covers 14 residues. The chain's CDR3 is CAWSIYGGNQPQHF. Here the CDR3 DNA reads TGTGCCTGGAGTATCTATGGGGGCAATCAGCCCCAGCATTTT.

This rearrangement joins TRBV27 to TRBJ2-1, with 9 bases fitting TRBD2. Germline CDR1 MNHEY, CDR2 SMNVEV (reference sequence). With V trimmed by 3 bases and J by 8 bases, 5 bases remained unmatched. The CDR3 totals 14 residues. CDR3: CASSLSIAGDEQFF. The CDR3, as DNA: TGTGCCAGCAGTTTGTCAATAGCGGGAGATGAGCAGTTCTTC.

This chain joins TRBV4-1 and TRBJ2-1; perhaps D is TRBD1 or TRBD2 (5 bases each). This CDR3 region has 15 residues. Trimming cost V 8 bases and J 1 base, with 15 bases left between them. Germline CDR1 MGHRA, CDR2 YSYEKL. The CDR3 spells CASQGLEGSYNEQFF. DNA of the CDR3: TGCGCCAGCCAGGGCCTAGAGGGGTCCTACAATGAGCAGTTCTTC.

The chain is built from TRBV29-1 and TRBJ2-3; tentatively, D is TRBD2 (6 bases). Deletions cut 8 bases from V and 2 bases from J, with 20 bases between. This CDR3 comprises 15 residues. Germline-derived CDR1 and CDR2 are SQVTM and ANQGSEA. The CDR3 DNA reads TGCAGCCCCATCACCAGGACTACCAACACAGATACGCAGTATTTT. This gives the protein CSPITRTTNTDTQYF.

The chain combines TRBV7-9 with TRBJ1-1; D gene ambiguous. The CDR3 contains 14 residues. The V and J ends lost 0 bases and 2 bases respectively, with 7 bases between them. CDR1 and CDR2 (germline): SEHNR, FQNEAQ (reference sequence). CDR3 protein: CASSLARVNTEAFF. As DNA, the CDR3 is TGTGCCAGCAGCTTAGCCAGAGTTAACACTGAAGCTTTCTTT. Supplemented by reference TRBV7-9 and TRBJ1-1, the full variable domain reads DTGVSQNPRHKITKRGQNVTFRCDPISEHNRLYWYRQTLGQGPEFLTYFQNEAQLEKSRLLSDRFSAERPKGSFSTLEIQRTEQGDSAMYLCASSLARVNTEAFFGQGTRLTVV.

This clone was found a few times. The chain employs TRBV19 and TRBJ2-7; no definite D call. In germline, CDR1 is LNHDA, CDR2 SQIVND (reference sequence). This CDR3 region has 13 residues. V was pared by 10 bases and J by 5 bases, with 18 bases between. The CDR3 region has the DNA TGTGCCACCTCCGCTTCTCTTGGCCACGAGCAGTACTTC. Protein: CATSASLGHEQYF.

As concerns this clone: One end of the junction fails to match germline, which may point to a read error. CDR3 bases: TGTGCTAGCAGCTTAGCATTCTCTGAGAGGGAGACCCAGTACTTC. It yields the protein CASSLAFSERETQYF. The V call is TRBV7-7, the J call TRBJ2-5; D unresolved. This CDR3 contains 15 residues. Germline assignment: CDR1 SSHAT and CDR2 FNYEAQ (reference sequence).

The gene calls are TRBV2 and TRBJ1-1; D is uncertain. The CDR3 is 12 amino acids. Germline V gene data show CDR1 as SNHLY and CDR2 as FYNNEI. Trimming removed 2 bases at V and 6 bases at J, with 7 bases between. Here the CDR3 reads CASSERRPEAFF. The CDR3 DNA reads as TGTGCCAGCAGTGAACGCCGCCCTGAAGCTTTCTTT.

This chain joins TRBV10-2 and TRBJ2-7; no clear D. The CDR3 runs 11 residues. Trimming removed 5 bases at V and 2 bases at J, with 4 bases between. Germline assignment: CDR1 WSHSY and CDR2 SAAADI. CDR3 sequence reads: CASSSPYEQYF. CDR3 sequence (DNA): TGCGCCAGCAGTAGCCCCTACGAGCAGTACTTC.

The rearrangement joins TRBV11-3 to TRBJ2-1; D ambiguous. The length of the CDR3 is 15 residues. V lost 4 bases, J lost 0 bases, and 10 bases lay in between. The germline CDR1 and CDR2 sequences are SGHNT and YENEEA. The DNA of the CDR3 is TGTGCCAGCAGCTCAAGGCTGAGCTCCTACAATGAGCAGTTCTTC. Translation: CASSSRLSSYNEQFF.

CDR3 loop: CASSMSGPIYNEQFF. In DNA, the CDR3 is TGTGCCAGTAGTATGTCGGGTCCTATTTACAATGAGCAGTTCTTC. The chain has TRBV19 and TRBJ2-1; D remains ambiguous. Germline V gene sequence: CDR1 LNHDA, CDR2 SQIVND (reference sequence). The length of the CDR3 is 15 residues. Trimming cost V 3 bases and J 4 bases, with 13 bases left between them.

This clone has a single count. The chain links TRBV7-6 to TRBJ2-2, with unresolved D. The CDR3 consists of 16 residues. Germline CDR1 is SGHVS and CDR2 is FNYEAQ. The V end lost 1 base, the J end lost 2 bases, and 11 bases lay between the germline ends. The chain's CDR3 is CASSLGARTNTGELFF. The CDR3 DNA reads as TGTGCCAGCAGCTTAGGAGCTAGAACAAACACCGGGGAGCTGTTTTTT. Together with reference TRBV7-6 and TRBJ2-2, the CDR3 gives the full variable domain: GAGVSQSPRYKVTKRGQDVALRCDPISGHVSLYWYRQALGQGPEFLTYFNYEAQQDKSGLPNDRFSAERPEGSISTLTIQRTEQRDSAMYRCASSLGARTNTGELFFGEGSRLTVL.

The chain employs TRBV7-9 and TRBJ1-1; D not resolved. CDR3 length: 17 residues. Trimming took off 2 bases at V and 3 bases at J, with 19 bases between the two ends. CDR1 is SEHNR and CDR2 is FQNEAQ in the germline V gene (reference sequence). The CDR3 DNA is TGTGCCAGCAGCTTACTAGCGGGAAATTTAGGGTACACTGAAGCTTTCTTT. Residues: CASSLLAGNLGYTEAFF. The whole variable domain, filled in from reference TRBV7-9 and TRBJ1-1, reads DTGVSQNPRHKITKRGQNVTFRCDPISEHNRLYWYRQTLGQGPEFLTYFQNEAQLEKSRLLSDRFSAERPKGSFSTLEIQRTEQGDSAMYLCASSLLAGNLGYTEAFFGQGTRLTVV.

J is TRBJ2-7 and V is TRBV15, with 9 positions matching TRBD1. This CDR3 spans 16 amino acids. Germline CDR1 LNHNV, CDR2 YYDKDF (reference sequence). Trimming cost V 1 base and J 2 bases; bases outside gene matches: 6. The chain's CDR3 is CATSRGTGGEPYEQYF. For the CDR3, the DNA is TGTGCCACCAGCAGAGGCACAGGGGGCGAACCCTACGAGCAGTACTTC.

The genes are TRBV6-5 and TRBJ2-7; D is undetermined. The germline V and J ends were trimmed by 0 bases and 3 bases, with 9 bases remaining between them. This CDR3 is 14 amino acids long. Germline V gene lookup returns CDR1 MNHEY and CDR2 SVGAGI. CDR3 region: CASSYSSSRYEQYF. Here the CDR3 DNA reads TGTGCCAGCAGTTACTCATCGAGCCGCTACGAGCAGTACTTC.

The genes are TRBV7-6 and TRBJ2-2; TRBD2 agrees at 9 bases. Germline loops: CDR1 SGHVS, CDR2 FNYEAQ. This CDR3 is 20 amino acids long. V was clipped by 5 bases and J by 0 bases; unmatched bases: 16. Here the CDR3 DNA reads TGTGCCAGCAGCCACAATTGGGCTAGCGGGGCTCTGACGAACACCGGGGAGCTGTTTTTT. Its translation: CASSHNWASGALTNTGELFF.

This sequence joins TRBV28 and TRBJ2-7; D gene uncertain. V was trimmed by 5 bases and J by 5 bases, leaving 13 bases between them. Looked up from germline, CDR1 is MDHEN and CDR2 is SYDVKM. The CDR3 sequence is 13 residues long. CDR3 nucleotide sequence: TGTGCCAGCAGTCCACAACTCCGGAACGAGCAGTACTTC. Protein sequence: CASSPQLRNEQYF.

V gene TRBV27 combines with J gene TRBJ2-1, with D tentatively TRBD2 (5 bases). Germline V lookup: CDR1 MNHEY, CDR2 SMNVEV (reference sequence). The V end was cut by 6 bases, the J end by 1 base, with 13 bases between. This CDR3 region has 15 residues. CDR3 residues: CASRTLDSSYNEQFF. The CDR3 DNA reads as TGTGCCAGCAGAACCTTGGACTCGTCCTACAATGAGCAGTTCTTC.

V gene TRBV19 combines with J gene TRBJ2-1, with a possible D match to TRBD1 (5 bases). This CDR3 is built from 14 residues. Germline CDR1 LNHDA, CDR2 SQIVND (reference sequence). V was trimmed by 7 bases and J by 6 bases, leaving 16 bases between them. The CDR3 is CASTYSSGLNEQFF. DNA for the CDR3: TGTGCCAGTACCTATAGTTCAGGGCTCAATGAGCAGTTCTTC.

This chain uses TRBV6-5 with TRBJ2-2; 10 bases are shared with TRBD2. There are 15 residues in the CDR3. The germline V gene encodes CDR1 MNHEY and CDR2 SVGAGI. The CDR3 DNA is TGTGTCGGAGGGGACAAGCGGGAGGGTTCCGGGGAGCTGTTTTTT. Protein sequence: CVGGDKREGSGELFF.

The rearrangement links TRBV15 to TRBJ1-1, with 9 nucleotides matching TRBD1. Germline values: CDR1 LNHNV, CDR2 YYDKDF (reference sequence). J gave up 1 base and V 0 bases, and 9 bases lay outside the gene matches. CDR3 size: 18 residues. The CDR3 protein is CATSRDRVGTGSNTEAFF. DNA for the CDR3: TGTGCCACCAGCAGAGATAGAGTTGGGACAGGGTCGAACACTGAAGCTTTCTTT. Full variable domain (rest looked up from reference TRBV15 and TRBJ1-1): DAMVIQNPRYQVTQFGKPVTLSCSQTLNHNVMYWYQQKSSQAPKLLFHYYDKDFNNEADTPDNFQSRRPNTSFCFLDIRSPGLGDTAMYLCATSRDRVGTGSNTEAFFGQGTRLTVV.